This paragraph covers one T cell receptor (beta chain) sequence. The antigen is unknown. The germline V gene encodes CDR1 SGHTA and CDR2 FQGNSA. The CDR3 covers 14 residues. V lost 1 base and J lost 11; bases outside the gene matches: 7. Original processing methods: For the immunoSEQ data, sequences were junction-only without quality scores, so filtering differed. TCRdb's table, derived via immunoSEQ multiplex PCR, lists solely in-frame clones and lacks some. Clonal size and the V and J genes are those of that table, whereas D and trimming came from the DNA. The table includes around 640,000 clones, around 96% detected once. CD45RO-negative, CCR7-selected cells formed the naive CD8 fraction, which excluded terminally differentiated effector memory CD45RA+ cells. These data originate in a study of shared clonotypes between healthy human individuals. Study context: Each donor had three CD4 naive, three CD4 memory, two CD8 naive and one CD8 memory plate. Overall study findings and caveats: It was the few donors that limited the genetic and exposure-history diversity represented. Sampling involved blood alone; tissue repertoires likely differ.

The TCR originated in a woman aged 25-40 years in good health. The gene calls are TRBV7-2 and TRBJ2-4; 8 nucleotides match TRBD2. Sequencing was carried out using naive CD8+ T cells sorted from blood. The CDR3 coding sequence is TGTGCCAGCAGCTTAGGGGGACTAGGGACCTTTCAGTACTTC. This encodes CASSLGGLGTFQYF.